Detailed here is one T cell receptor beta chain. What this receptor recognizes is not known. It has no much larger one-base neighbor in the sample; base qualities were not kept. The cohort consisted of 650 to 850 healthy bone marrow donors. At the time of sampling, all cohort members were nominally healthy, though unrecorded immune exposures were likely present. The donor tested CMV seropositive, placing the donor among the 290 or so seropositive members of the cohort. Each donor provided a peripheral blood sample, and peripheral blood mononuclear cells were used for TCR beta sequencing. The Qiagen DNeasy Blood Extraction Kit was used to extract genomic DNA from the blood cell samples. This record belongs to a study of cytomegalovirus exposure and HLA in healthy donors (dated by TCRdb to about 2017). As for the study more broadly: An earlier analysis of approximately 640 of the donors reported approximately 300 Gb of sequence data and some 120 million unique TCR beta sequences from about 179 million T cells. Donor age, sex, ethnicity and CMV serostatus were compiled alongside the repertoire data. A handful of DR-DQ haplotypes were handled as single units for association and clustering because linkage in the cohort was strong. A later genetic analysis used genome-wide SNP genotypes for about 65% of the 666 donors, treating that subset as a discovery cohort. An early release covering roughly 640 HLA-typed donors comprised around 300 gigabases of sequencing data and tens of millions of unique TCR sequences. Besides the first cohort of under 700 subjects, a separate validation cohort made up of over 100 different subjects was used. Rather than drawing on any new phenotypic data, the later analysis identified candidate immune exposures from TCR beta sequences and the way those sequences occurred across donors. On average, 235,054 unique TCR beta nucleotide sequences were sequenced per donor among 350 to 400 genotyped donors of the cohort, with about 19% of those sequences being non-productive. The genetic ancestry cluster associated with self-reported Caucasian donors included about four fifths of the roughly 390 genotyped donors. All discovery cohort repertoires had been generated on a single sequencing platform. The T cell repertoires of roughly 660 subjects were profiled by immunosequencing and related to cytomegalovirus serostatus. An earlier analysis of nearly 600 of the donors applied high-throughput TCR beta sequencing to assess whether each TCR beta V gene segment acted as functional or pseudogenic. The study aimed to test whether signatures of past pathogen exposure could be identified by cataloging public T cell receptors. Typing coverage varied by locus: 629-630 donors for A, B, C, DRB1 and DQB1; approximately 500 for DQA1; more than 600 for DPA1; roughly 450 for DPB1. The study combined high-throughput TCR immunosequencing, statistical association of individual TCRs with disease status, and machine learning to predict cytomegalovirus infection status. In a later analysis, previously published TCR beta repertoires from several hundred donors were re-analyzed and high-resolution HLA genotyping was added so that TCR occurrence patterns could be studied. HLA typing included class I and class II loci at four-digit resolution. What the research found in general, with its limitations: In the study, approximately 160 TCR beta chains were listed as associated with cytomegalovirus. Some 15 rarely observed V segments, including chromosome 9 orphons, were excluded from the earlier analysis of a few hundred of the donors because counts were too low. Most TCR sequences were observed very rarely across donors, whereas some public TCRs were present in many individuals. This cohort had only TCR beta chains sequenced, and the lack of alpha or paired-chain data limited which features could be detected. For the cohort, immune exposure information was limited to CMV serostatus. The classifier was reported to diagnose cytomegalovirus status with high specificity and sensitivity in both the original cohort and the validation cohort. In a later analysis, HLA-associated TCR beta chains showed more clonal expansion and lower generation probabilities than non-associated chains that were equally common. In vitro tests confirmed that a few of the cytomegalovirus-associated TCR beta chains recognize cytomegalovirus antigens. Sequencing depth was assumed to be roughly uniform across donors in the presence/absence analyses, though that assumption may not hold. The sequencing pipeline was judged likely to have produced a cluster of highly shared sequence variants as a technical artifact. Compared with the approximately 720-donor mean, donors in an Asian-associated ancestry cluster had fewer N-insertions in productive TCRs, according to a later genetic analysis. The authors suggested that the approach could potentially be generalized to other disease states and immunological phenotypes. Linkage disequilibrium might explain the correlated functional status among segregating V segments, but an unknown experimental factor could not be excluded. According to a later analysis, TCR association rates differed among HLA loci, with DRB1 alleles showing the most associated TCRs and HLA-C alleles showing the fewest. An association between a missense DCLRE1C variant and V-gene and J-gene trimming of TCR beta chains was found in a later genetic analysis and replicated in an independent cohort. At a false discovery rate of 0.05, a later analysis linked some 17,000 TCR beta sequences to specific HLA alleles. Because HLA typing was missing for some donors at each locus, association tests included only the typed subset. When HLA alleles, especially DR and DQ, strongly co-occurred, attributing TCR associations to individual alleles was difficult. A further reported finding was that TCR beta sequences accurately predicted the HLA-A and HLA-B alleles for most subjects in the first cohort. According to a later analysis, parvovirus B19, influenza, CMV and Epstein-Barr virus appeared linked to several top co-occurrence clusters. According to a later analysis, most CMV-associated TCR beta chains appeared to be HLA-restricted, and the HLA associations seemed to be driven largely by CMV exposure. An earlier analysis of 450 to 750 of the donors showed that most TCR beta V segments appeared in productive rearrangements either about 87% or about 30% of the time, which broadly matched IMGT annotations.

Library method: the immunoSEQ multiplex PCR assay. For the multiplex PCR, a mixture combining 60 forward primers for TCR Vbeta segments and 13 reverse primers for TCR Jbeta segments was used. A multiplex PCR assay on genomic DNA amplified the CDR3 region of rearranged TCR beta genes. Amplified TCR beta libraries were sequenced as 87-base-pair reads on the Illumina HiSeq System. The study's processing was this. Across the 670 or so repertoires, a later analysis counted tens of millions of unique TCR beta chains, 9 million to 14 million of which were shared by at least two donors. Raw reads were error-corrected and collapsed into unique sequences by a nearest-neighbor algorithm in which closely related sequences were merged to remove PCR and sequencing errors. V, D and J gene segments were assigned by aligning CDR3 sequences to IMGT reference sequences. Each retained sequence needed at least a six-nucleotide match to both a V gene segment and a J gene segment. A rearrangement was called productive if the CDR3 had no stop codons and remained in frame with V and J, and every other rearrangement was called non-productive. Following IMGT convention, CDR3 was defined as the stretch from the second conserved V-encoded cysteine to the conserved J-encoded phenylalanine. The earlier analysis of about 560 of the donors excluded any sequence lacking an unambiguous match to a single V gene segment. An earlier analysis of a few hundred of the donors classified V segments as functional when productive rearrangements were above 56.7% and as segregating when the standard deviation between donors was above 5%. To diagnose cytomegalovirus status from the catalog of TCR beta chain sequences, a statistical classification framework was built. V and J gene assignment, in a later analysis, came from comparing TCR nucleotide sequences with IMGT/GENE-DB human TR gene sequences. Using the TCRdist pipeline, a later analysis assigned CDR3 sequences along with most-parsimonious VDJ recombination scenarios. In a later analysis, each TCR beta chain was defined by its CDR3 amino acid sequence together with its V-gene family, and reads without a unique V-gene family were excluded. To address suspected cross-contamination and a sequencing artifact, a later analysis removed some 620 highly shared, low-generation-probability nucleotide sequences. In a later analysis, a clonal expansion index was calculated for each public chain from normalized within-repertoire ranks of inferred template counts. In a later analysis, generation probabilities were computed with a VDJ recombination model fitted to out-of-frame rearrangements, and the resulting probabilities were checked against IGoR. In a later analysis, TCR-TCR, TCR-HLA and TCR-CMV co-occurrence was scored with hypergeometric tests, and a repertoire-size bias correction was applied to TCR pairs. False discovery rates were estimated in a later analysis by permuting HLA or CMV assignments 20 times. In a later analysis, co-occurring TCRs were grouped using DBSCAN, with TCRdist sequence similarity added in when clustering inside HLA-allele-positive subsets. For co-occurrence clustering, repertoires with fewer than 30,000 or more than 120,000 public chains were excluded, along with roughly 5 repertoires with anomalous nucleotide sharing. TCRdb mirrors the immuneACCESS table, restricted to in-frame sequences. Some clones are absent from its copies; in checked studies, under half trace to an unresolved V gene, and the reason for the others is unknown. V and J calls and clone size are copied from that table; D and trimming were computed from the DNA. The sample has some 150,000 clones on record, around 60% of them singletons. The top ten constitute roughly 7% of the sample.

The TCR originated in a woman aged 55 to 70 in good health and CMV-seropositive. The source material was PBMCs.

The sequence in DNA is TGTGCCAGCAGTTTCGCGACTAGCACCTCCTACGAGCAGTACTTC. Protein translation: CASSFATSTSYEQYF. The receptor chain draws on TRBV28 and TRBJ2-7; the junction holds 7 bases that match TRBD2. The CDR3 holds 15 amino acids from the cysteine to the phenylalanine. CDR3 DNA only is kept here, 45 bases in frame from base 1. The germline V gene supplies CDR1 MDHEN and CDR2 SYDVKM. At the junction V is shortened by 3 bases and J by 0 bases; bases outside the gene matches: 5.